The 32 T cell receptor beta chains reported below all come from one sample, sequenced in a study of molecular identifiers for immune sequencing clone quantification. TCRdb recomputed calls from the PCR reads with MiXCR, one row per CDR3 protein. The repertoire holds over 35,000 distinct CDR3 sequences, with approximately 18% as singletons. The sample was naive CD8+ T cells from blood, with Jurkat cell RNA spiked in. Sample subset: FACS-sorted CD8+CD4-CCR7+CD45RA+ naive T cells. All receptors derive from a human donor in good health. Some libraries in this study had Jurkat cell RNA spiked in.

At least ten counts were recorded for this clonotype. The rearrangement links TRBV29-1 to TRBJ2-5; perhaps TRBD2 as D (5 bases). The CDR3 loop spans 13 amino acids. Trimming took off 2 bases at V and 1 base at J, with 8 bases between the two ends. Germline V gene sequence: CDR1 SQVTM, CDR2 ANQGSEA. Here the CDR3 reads CSVELDFQETQYF. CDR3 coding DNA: TGCAGCGTTGAATTGGACTTCCAAGAGACCCAGTACTTC.

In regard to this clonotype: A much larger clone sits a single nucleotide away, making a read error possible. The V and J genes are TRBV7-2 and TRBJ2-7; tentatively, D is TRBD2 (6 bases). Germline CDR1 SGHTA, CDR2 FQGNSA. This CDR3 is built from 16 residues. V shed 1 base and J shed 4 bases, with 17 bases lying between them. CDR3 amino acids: CASSLDEPGGDYEQYF. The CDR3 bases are TGTGCCAGCAGCTTAGATGAGCCAGGCGGGGATTACGAGCAGTACTTC.

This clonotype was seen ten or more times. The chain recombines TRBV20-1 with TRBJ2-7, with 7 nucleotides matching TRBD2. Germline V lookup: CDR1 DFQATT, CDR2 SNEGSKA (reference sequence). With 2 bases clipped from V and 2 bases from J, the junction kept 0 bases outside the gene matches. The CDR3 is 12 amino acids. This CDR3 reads CSARLAAYEQYF. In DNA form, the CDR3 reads TGCAGTGCTAGACTAGCGGCCTACGAGCAGTACTTC.

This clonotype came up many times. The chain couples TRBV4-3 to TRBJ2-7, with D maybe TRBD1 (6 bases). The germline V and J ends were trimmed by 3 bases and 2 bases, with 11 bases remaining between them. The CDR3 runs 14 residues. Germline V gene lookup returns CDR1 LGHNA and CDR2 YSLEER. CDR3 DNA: TGCGCCAGCAGCCAGACAGGAGCCACCTACGAGCAGTACTTC. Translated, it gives CASSQTGATYEQYF.

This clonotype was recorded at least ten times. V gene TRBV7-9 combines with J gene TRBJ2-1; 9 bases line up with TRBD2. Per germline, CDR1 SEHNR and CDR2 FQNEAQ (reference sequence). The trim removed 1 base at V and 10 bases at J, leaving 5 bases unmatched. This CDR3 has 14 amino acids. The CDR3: CASSLGGRAGEQFF. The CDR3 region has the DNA TGTGCCAGCAGCTTAGGCGGGAGGGCCGGGGAGCAGTTCTTC.

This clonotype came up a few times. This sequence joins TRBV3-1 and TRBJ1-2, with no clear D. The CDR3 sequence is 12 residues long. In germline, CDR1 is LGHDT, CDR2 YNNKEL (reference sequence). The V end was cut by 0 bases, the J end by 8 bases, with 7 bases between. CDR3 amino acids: CASSQDWEGYTF. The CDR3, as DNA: TGTGCCAGCAGCCAAGATTGGGAAGGCTACACCTTC.

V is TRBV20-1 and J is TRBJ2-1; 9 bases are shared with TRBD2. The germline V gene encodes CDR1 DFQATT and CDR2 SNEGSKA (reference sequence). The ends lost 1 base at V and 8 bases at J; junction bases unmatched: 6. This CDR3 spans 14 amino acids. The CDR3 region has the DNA TGCAGTGCTAGAGTTGCGGGAGGGTTCTATGAGCAGTTCTTC. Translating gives CSARVAGGFYEQFF.

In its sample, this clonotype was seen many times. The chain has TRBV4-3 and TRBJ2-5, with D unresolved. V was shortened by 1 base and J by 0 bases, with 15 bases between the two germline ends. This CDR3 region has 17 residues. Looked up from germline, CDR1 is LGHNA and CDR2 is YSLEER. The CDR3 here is CASSQGPLGWNQETQYF. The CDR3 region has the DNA TGCGCCAGCAGCCAAGGTCCCCTCGGGTGGAACCAAGAGACCCAGTACTTC.

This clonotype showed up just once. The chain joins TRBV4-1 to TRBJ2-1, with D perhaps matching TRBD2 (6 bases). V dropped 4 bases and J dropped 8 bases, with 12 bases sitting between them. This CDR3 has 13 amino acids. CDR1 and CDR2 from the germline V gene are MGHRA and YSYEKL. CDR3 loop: CASSPTPSDEQFF. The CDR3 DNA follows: TGCGCCAGCAGCCCTACCCCTAGCGATGAGCAGTTCTTC.

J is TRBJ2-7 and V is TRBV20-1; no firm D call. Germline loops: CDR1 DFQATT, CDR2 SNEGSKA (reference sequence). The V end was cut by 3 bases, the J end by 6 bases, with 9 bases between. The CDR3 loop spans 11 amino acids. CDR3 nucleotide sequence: TGCAGTGCTAGTGGTAATAGCGAGCAGTACTTC. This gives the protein CSASGNSEQYF.

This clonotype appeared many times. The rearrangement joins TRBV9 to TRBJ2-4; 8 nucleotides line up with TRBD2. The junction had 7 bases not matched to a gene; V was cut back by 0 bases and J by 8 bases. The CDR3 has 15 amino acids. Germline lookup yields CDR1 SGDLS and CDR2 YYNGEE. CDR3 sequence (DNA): TGTGCCAGCAGCGTAGGTGGTAGCGGGACTGACATTCAGTACTTC. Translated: CASSVGGSGTDIQYF.

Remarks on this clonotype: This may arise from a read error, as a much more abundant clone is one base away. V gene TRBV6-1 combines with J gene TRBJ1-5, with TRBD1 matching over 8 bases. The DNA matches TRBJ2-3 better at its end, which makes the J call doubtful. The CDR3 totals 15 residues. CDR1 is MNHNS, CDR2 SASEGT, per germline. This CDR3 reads CASSERTGPRQPQYF. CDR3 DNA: TGTGCCAGCAGTGAAAGGACAGGGCCGCGTCAGCCCCAGTATTTT.

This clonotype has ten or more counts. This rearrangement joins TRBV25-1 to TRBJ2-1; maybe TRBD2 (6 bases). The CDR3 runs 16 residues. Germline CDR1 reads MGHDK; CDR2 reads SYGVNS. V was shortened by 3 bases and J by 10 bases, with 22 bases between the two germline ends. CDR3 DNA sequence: TGTGCCAGCAGTGACCTAAGACTAGAGGGTAGGCTCGAGCAGTTCTTC. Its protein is CASSDLRLEGRLEQFF. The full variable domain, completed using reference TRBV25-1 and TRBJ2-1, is EADIYQTPRYLVIGTGKKITLECSQTMGHDKMYWYQQDPGMELHLIHYSYGVNSTEKGDLSSESTVSRIRTEHFPLTLESARPSHTSQYLCASSDLRLEGRLEQFFGPGTRLTVL.

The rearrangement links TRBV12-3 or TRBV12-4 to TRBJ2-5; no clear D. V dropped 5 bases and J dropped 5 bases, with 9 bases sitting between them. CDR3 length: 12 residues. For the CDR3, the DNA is TGTGCCAGCAGTGGCGTTGAGGAGACCCAGTACTTC. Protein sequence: CASSGVEETQYF.

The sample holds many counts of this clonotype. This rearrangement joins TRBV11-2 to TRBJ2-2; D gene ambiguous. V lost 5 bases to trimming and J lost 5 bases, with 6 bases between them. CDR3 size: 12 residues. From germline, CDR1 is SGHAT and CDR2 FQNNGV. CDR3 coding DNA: TGTGCCAGCAGCCTTTTAACCGGGGAGCTGTTTTTT. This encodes CASSLLTGELFF.

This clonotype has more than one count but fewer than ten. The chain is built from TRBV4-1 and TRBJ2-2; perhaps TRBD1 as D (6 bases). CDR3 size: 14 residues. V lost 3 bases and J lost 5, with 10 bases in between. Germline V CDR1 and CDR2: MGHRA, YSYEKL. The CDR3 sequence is CASSQGQKTGELFF. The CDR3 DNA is TGCGCCAGCAGCCAGGGACAAAAAACCGGGGAGCTGTTTTTT.

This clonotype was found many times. CDR3 in DNA: TGCGCCAGCAGCCATGAGCAGTTCTTC. This encodes CASSHEQFF. The rearrangement links TRBV5-1 to TRBJ2-1; D is uncertain. Looked up from germline, CDR1 is SGHRS and CDR2 is YFSETQ. V gave up 4 bases and J gave up 8 bases, with 1 base separating them. The CDR3 contains 9 residues.

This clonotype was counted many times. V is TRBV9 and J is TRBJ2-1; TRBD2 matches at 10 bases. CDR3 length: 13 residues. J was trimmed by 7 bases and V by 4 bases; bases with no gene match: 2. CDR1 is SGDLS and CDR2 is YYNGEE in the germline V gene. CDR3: CASSWTSGNEQFF. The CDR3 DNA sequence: TGTGCCAGCAGCTGGACTAGCGGTAATGAGCAGTTCTTC.

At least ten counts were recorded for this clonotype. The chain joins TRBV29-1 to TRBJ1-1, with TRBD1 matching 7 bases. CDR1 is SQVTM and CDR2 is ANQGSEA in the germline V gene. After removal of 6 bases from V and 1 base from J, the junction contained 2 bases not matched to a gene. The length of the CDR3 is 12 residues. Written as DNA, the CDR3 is TGCAGCGTGAGGACAGGGAACACTGAAGCTTTCTTT. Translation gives CSVRTGNTEAFF.

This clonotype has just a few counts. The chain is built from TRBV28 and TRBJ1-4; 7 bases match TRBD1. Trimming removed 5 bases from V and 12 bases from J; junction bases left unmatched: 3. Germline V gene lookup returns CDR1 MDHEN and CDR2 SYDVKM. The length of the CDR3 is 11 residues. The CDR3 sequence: CASSPQGELFF. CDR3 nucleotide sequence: TGTGCCAGCAGTCCTCAGGGGGAACTGTTTTTT.

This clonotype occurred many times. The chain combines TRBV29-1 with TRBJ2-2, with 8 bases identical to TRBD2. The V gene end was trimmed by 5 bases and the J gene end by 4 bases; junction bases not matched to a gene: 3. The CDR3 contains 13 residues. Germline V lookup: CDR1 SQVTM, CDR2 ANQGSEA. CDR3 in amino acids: CSVRGGSTGELFF. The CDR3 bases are TGCAGCGTTCGGGGGGGCTCCACCGGGGAGCTGTTTTTT.

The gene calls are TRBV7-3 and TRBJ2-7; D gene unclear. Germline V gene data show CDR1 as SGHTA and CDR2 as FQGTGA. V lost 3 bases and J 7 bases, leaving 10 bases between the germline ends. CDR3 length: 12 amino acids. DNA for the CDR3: TGTGCCAGCAGCTTTCTAACGGTTGAGCAGTACTTC. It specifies CASSFLTVEQYF.

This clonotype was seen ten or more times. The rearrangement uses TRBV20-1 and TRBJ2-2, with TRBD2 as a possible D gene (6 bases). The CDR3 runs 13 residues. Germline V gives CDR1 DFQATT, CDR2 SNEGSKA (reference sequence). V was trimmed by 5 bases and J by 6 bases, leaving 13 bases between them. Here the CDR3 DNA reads TGCAGTGCTCCCCACCCGGGGGCCGGGGAGCTGTTTTTT. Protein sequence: CSAPHPGAGELFF.

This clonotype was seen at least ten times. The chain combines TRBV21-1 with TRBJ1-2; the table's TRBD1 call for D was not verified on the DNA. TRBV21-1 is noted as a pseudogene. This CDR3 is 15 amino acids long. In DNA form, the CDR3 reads TGTGCCAGCAGCACCCCCGGACAGGGAGACTATGGCTACACCTTC. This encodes CASSTPGQGDYGYTF.

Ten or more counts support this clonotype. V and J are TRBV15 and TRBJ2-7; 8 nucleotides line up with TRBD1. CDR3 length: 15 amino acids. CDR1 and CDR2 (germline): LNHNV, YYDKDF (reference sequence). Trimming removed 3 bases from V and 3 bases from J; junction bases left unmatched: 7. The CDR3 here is CATSRGQDTFYEQYF. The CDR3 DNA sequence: TGTGCCACCAGCAGGGGACAGGACACGTTCTACGAGCAGTACTTC.

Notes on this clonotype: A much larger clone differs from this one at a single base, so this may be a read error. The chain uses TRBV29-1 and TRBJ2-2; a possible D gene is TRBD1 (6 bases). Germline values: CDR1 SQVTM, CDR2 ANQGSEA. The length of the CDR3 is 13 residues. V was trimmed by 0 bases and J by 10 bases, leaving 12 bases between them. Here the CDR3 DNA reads TGCAGCGTTGAAGATCAGGGGTCCGAGGAGCTGTTTTTT. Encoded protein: CSVEDQGSEELFF.

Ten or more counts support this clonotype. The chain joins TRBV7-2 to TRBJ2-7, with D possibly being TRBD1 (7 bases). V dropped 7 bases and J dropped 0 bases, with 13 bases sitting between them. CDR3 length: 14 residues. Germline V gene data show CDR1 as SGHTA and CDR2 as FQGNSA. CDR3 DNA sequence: TGTGCCAGCACCGGGCGGGACAGCTCCTACGAGCAGTACTTC. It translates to CASTGRDSSYEQYF. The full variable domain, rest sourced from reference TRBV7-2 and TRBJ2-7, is GAGVSQSPSNKVTEKGKDVELRCDPISGHTALYWYRQSLGQGLEFLIYFQGNSAPDKSGLPSDRFSAERTGGSVSTLTIQRTQQEDSAVYLCASTGRDSSYEQYFGPGTRLTVT.

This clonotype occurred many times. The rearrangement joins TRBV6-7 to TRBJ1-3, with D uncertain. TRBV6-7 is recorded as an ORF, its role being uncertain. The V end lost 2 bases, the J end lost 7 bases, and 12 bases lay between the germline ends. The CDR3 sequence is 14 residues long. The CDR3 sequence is CASSYGSVRNTIYF. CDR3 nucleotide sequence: TGTGCCAGCAGTTACGGTTCGGTGCGGAACACCATATATTTT.

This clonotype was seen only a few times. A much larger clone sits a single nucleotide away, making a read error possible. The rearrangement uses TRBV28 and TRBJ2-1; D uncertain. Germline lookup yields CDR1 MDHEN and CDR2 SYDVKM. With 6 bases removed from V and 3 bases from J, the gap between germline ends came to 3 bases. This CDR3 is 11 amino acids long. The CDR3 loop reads CASRGYNEQFF. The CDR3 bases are TGTGCCAGCAGGGGCTACAATGAGCAGTTCTTC.

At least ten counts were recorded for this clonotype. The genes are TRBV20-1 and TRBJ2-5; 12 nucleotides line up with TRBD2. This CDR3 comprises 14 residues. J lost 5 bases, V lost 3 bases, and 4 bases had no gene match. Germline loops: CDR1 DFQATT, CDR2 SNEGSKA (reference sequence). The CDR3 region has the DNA TGCAGTGCTAGGGCTAGCGGGAGGGGGGAGACCCAGTACTTC. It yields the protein CSARASGRGETQYF.

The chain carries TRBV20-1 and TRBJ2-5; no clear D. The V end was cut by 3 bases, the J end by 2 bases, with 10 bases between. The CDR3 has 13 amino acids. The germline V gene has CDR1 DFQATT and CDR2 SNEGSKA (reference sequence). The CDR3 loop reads CSARGSGQETQYF. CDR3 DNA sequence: TGCAGTGCTAGGGGGTCAGGACAAGAGACCCAGTACTTC.

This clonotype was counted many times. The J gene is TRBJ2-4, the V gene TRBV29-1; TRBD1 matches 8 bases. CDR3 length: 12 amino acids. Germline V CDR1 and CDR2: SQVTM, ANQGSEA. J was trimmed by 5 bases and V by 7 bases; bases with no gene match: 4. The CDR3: CSGQGLENIQYF. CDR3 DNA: TGCAGCGGACAGGGGCTGGAAAACATTCAGTACTTC. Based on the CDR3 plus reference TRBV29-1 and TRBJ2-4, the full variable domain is SAVISQKPSRDICQRGTSLTIQCQVDSQVTMMFWYRQQPGQSLTLIATANQGSEATYESGFVIDKFPISRPNLTFSTLTVSNMSPEDSSIYLCSGQGLENIQYFGAGTRLSVL.